The 22 T cell receptor beta chains presented below share a single source sample, sequenced in a study of T cell repertoires in cytomegalovirus infection (dated by TCRdb to the late 2010s). Data came from an Illumina HiSeq 1500. TCRdb itself trimmed the public reads at Q25 with fastp, ran MiXCR and retained productive beta chains. Each CDR3 protein gets just one entry, which takes the most common genes and DNA from the rows behind it. In this sample the table shows approximately 730,000 distinct CDR3 sequences, almost 30% of which occur a single time. 13% of the sample is in the top ten clones. These TCRs' antigens remain unknown. Taken with the paper, the label for treatment or condition translates to: in vitro stimulation with specific CMV peptide epitopes to enrich CMV-specific T cells. The sample here was cultured CD8+ T cells from PBMCs, taken from culture after CMV antigen stimulation. The receptors stem from a human donor in good health (CMV status not recorded). Some clones in this sample may be carry-over from other donors' samples.

V is TRBV5-6 and J is TRBJ1-5, with D possibly TRBD1 on 5 matching bases. V gave up 3 bases and J gave up 7 bases, with 11 bases separating them. Germline V gene lookup returns CDR1 SGHDT and CDR2 YYEEEE. The CDR3 is made up of 13 amino acids. The DNA for the CDR3 is TGTGCCAGCAGCTGGGGGGAGAGGCAGCCCCAGCATTTT. The encoded protein is CASSWGERQPQHF.

This clonotype turned up a few times. V and J are TRBV4-3 and TRBJ1-2, with 8 nucleotides matching TRBD1. V shed 0 bases and J 4 bases; nucleotides not matched to a gene: 16. The germline CDR1 and CDR2 sequences are LGHNA and YSLEER. The CDR3 is 19 residues long. CDR3 residues: CASSQDRQGAPGLGYGYTF. The DNA for the CDR3 is TGCGCCAGCAGCCAAGATCGTCAGGGGGCGCCCGGCCTAGGCTATGGCTACACCTTC.

The chain is built from TRBV19 and TRBJ1-4; possible D gene TRBD1, 5 bases. The germline V gene encodes CDR1 LNHDA and CDR2 SQIVND (reference sequence). V was trimmed by 3 bases and J by 7 bases, leaving 15 bases between them. The CDR3 consists of 15 residues. The CDR3 reads CASSINRSNGEKLFF. In nucleotides, the CDR3 is TGTGCCAGTAGTATCAACAGGTCAAATGGTGAAAAACTGTTTTTT.

V is TRBV4-1 and J is TRBJ2-7; a weak D match, TRBD1 (5 bases). The V end was cut by 3 bases, the J end by 3 bases, with 9 bases between. The CDR3 covers 13 residues. Germline loops: CDR1 MGHRA, CDR2 YSYEKL. The DNA of the CDR3 is TGCGCCAGCAGCCAGACAGACCGCTACGAGCAGTACTTC. Translating gives CASSQTDRYEQYF.

The rearrangement joins TRBV13 to TRBJ2-5, with a possible D match to TRBD1 (5 bases). The CDR3 extends over 13 amino acids. Per germline, CDR1 PRHDT and CDR2 FYEKMQ (reference sequence). The V and J ends lost 5 bases and 0 bases respectively, with 7 bases between them. CDR3: CASSRQNQETQYF. CDR3 nucleotides: TGTGCCAGCAGCCGACAGAACCAAGAGACCCAGTACTTC.

The rearrangement uses TRBV15 and TRBJ2-5, with D possibly TRBD1 on 5 matching bases. Trimming removed 1 base from V and 10 bases from J, with 7 bases in between. Germline CDR1 reads LNHNV; CDR2 reads YYDKDF (reference sequence). The CDR3 runs to 11 residues. The CDR3 spells CATSRGQGQYF. Here the CDR3 DNA reads TGTGCCACCAGCAGAGGCCAGGGCCAGTACTTC.

The chain combines TRBV5-4 with TRBJ1-4, with 10 bases fitting TRBD1. Trimming removed 4 bases from V and 6 bases from J; junction bases left unmatched: 3. CDR3 length: 14 amino acids. CDR1 SGHNT and CDR2 YYREEE come from the germline V gene (reference sequence). The CDR3 DNA is TGTGCCAGCAGCCGGGACAGGGGAGATGAAAAACTGTTTTTT. Protein sequence: CASSRDRGDEKLFF.

The V gene is TRBV5-1, the J gene TRBJ1-1; possibly TRBD1 for D (5 bases). Trimming removed 0 bases from V and 1 base from J, with 10 bases in between. This CDR3 spans 15 amino acids. Germline V gene data show CDR1 as SGHRS and CDR2 as YFSETQ. This CDR3 reads CASSLVGEGNTEAFF. The DNA for the CDR3 is TGCGCCAGCAGCTTGGTGGGGGAAGGGAACACTGAAGCTTTCTTT. The full variable domain, completed using reference TRBV5-1 and TRBJ1-1, is KAGVTQTPRYLIKTRGQQVTLSCSPISGHRSVSWYQQTPGQGLQFLFEYFSETQRNKGNFPGRFSGRQFSNSRSEMNVSTLELGDSALYLCASSLVGEGNTEAFFGQGTRLTVV.

Ten or more counts support this clonotype. The chain links TRBV29-1 to TRBJ1-1; D may be TRBD1 (5 bases). Looked up from germline, CDR1 is SQVTM and CDR2 is ANQGSEA. The CDR3 is 13 residues long. The V end was cut by 4 bases, the J end by 0 bases, with 9 bases between. In DNA form, the CDR3 reads TGCAGCGTTGGAGGGACTGTGAACACTGAAGCTTTCTTT. It is translated as CSVGGTVNTEAFF.

Remarks on this clonotype: Possible read error: a much larger clone is one base away. The genes are TRBV7-2 and TRBJ2-3; possible D gene TRBD1, 5 bases. Per germline, CDR1 SGHTA and CDR2 FQGNSA. The CDR3 has 15 residues. The CDR3 here is CASSPSVGRSDTLYF. CDR3 DNA: TGTGCCAGCAGCCCTTCGGTGGGGCGATCAGATACGCTGTATTTT.

The table lists this clonotype with a few counts. The chain combines TRBV27 with TRBJ2-3; 9 positions match TRBD1. Losses at the gene ends were 2 bases for V and 5 bases for J; bases not matched to a gene: 5. This CDR3 spans 15 amino acids. Germline CDR1 and CDR2: MNHEY and SMNVEV (reference sequence). DNA of the CDR3: TGTGCCAGCAGTTTAATGGGACAGGGCAGAGATACGCAGTATTTT. This sequence encodes CASSLMGQGRDTQYF.

This clonotype was detected a few times. The chain carries TRBV6-5 and TRBJ1-1, with 8 bases aligning to TRBD1. This CDR3 region has 14 residues. Germline V gene lookup returns CDR1 MNHEY and CDR2 SVGAGI. Trimming took 5 bases from V and 7 from J; bases not matched to a gene: 9. CDR3 loop: CASSHTTGGSEAFF. The CDR3 nucleotides read TGTGCCAGCAGTCACACCACAGGGGGGAGTGAAGCTTTCTTT.

Note on this clonotype: At one end the junction does not follow the germline gene, possibly because of a read error. J is TRBJ2-7 and V is TRBV7-4; 8 bases are shared with TRBD1. The V gene's germline CDR1 is SGHVT and CDR2 SQSDAQ. This CDR3 contains 14 residues. The CDR3: CASSSDRDTYKQYF. CDR3 nucleotides: TGTGCCAGCAGCTCGGACAGGGACACCTACAAGCAGTACTTC.

The V and J genes are TRBV10-2 and TRBJ1-4; D is unresolved. Deletions cut 2 bases from V and 3 bases from J, with 16 bases between. The CDR3 spans 17 residues. CDR1 is WSHSY and CDR2 is SAAADI in the germline V gene. The CDR3 region has the DNA TGCGCCAGCAGTGAGACGGCGTCTCGCGACCCTAATGAAAAACTGTTTTTT. Protein sequence: CASSETASRDPNEKLFF.

This clonotype was observed a handful of times. The chain employs TRBV7-6 and TRBJ2-3; D is undetermined. Trimming pared 5 bases from V and 3 bases from J, leaving 9 bases between. Germline CDR1 SGHVS, CDR2 FNYEAQ. This CDR3 contains 13 residues. CDR3 sequence: CASSPRETDTQYF. CDR3 in DNA: TGTGCCAGCAGCCCTAGAGAAACAGATACGCAGTATTTT.

The chain carries TRBV6-1 and TRBJ2-3; D is ambiguous. The CDR3 spans 17 residues. With 0 bases removed from V and 2 bases from J, the gap between germline ends came to 15 bases. Per germline, CDR1 MNHNS and CDR2 SASEGT. The CDR3 here is CASSEAEIQWSTDTQYF. For the CDR3, the DNA is TGTGCCAGCAGTGAAGCGGAGATCCAATGGTCCACAGATACGCAGTATTTT.

The V call is TRBV18, the J call TRBJ2-1; TRBD2 agrees at 8 bases. CDR1 is KGHSH and CDR2 is LQKENI in the germline V gene. This CDR3 comprises 16 residues. V shed 4 bases and J 7 bases; nucleotides not matched to a gene: 12. CDR3 sequence reads: CASSLPGGHSNNEQFF. The CDR3 DNA reads as TGTGCCAGCTCACTCCCGGGAGGGCATTCCAATAATGAGCAGTTCTTC.

This clonotype was detected many times. The J gene is TRBJ2-2, the V gene TRBV7-6; D is unclear. Deletions cut 0 bases from V and 7 bases from J, with 6 bases between. Germline assignment: CDR1 SGHVS and CDR2 FNYEAQ. The CDR3 is 13 amino acids. The CDR3 DNA reads TGTGCCAGCAGCTTAGCAGCGAACGGGGAGCTGTTTTTT. Translating gives CASSLAANGELFF.

There are a few counts of this clonotype. The chain is built from TRBV4-3 and TRBJ1-1; no definite D call. Germline lookup yields CDR1 LGHNA and CDR2 YSLEER. This CDR3 has 13 amino acids. The V end lost 4 bases, the J end lost 5 bases, and 11 bases lay between the germline ends. CDR3 region: CASSRSDSTEAFF. In nucleotides, the CDR3 is TGCGCCAGCAGCCGGTCGGACTCAACTGAAGCTTTCTTT.

This clonotype was found a few times. The CDR3 bases are TGTGCCACCTCCCGGGACTGCTGGGCGGAGACCCAGTACTTC. Protein: CATSRDCWAETQYF. This chain connects TRBV27 to TRBJ2-5; maybe TRBD2 (6 bases). Per the germline V gene, CDR1 is MNHEY and CDR2 is SMNVEV (reference sequence). The CDR3 sequence is 14 residues long. The germline V and J ends were trimmed by 10 bases and 5 bases, with 20 bases remaining between them.

There are a few counts of this clonotype. The gene calls are TRBV5-1 and TRBJ2-7; D call uncertain. Trimming took off 0 bases at V and 6 bases at J, with 16 bases between the two ends. In germline, CDR1 is SGHRS, CDR2 YFSETQ. The length of the CDR3 is 15 residues. Here the CDR3 reads CASSLATASPLEQYF. CDR3 in DNA: TGCGCCAGCAGCTTGGCTACTGCATCTCCTCTCGAGCAGTACTTC.

The chain uses TRBV2 and TRBJ2-4, with 8 bases matching TRBD1. V was pared by 7 bases and J by 1 base, with 6 bases of the junction left unmatched. This CDR3 is built from 15 residues. Germline CDR1 and CDR2: SNHLY and FYNNEI. This chain's CDR3 is CASTGQGAAKNIQYF. CDR3 DNA: TGTGCCAGCACAGGGCAGGGGGCGGCCAAAAACATTCAGTACTTC.